This T cell receptor (beta chain) was captured in a study of regulatory T cells in long-lasting Graves disease. Time point reported: newly diagnosed GD, antithyroid drugs for less than 3 months. RNA isolated from PBMCs was used to make the TCR library. The CDR3 extends over 15 amino acids. The V segment lost 5 bases and the J segment 2 bases; nucleotides outside the gene matches: 7. From germline, CDR1 is MNHNS and CDR2 SASEGT. This clonotype was recorded at least ten times. Both iRepertoire HTBI primers and Arm-PCR of CDR3 regions were used to build the TCR beta libraries. A single record per CDR3 protein comes from TCRdb applying MiXCR to the multiplex PCR reads. The sample has approximately 350,000 distinct CDR3 sequences, roughly 16% seen once; the top ten hold 20% to 25%. These same records also appear under a second study, on T cells in Graves' hyperthyroidism and ophthalmopathy.

The chain links TRBV6-1 to TRBJ2-7; 9 bases agree with TRBD1. This material consisted of peripheral blood mononuclear cells (PBMCs), taken at new diagnosis, from a patient treated with antithyroid drugs. The sequence came from a woman under 30 with Graves disease. CDR3 in DNA: TGTGCCAGCAGTAGGGACAGGGCTGGCGCCTACGAGCAGTACTTC. Amino acid sequence: CASSRDRAGAYEQYF.